This TCR beta chain was observed in a study of human T cells and chemical hapten exposure. Total RNA was isolated from unfractionated whole blood. Individual cDNA molecules in this library carried unique molecular identifiers. TCRdb analysed the 5' RACE reads with MiXCR anew, one entry per CDR3 protein. The data contain roughly 81,000 distinct CDR3 sequences, roughly 7.7% of them singletons. V lost 8 bases and J lost 4, with 12 bases in between. This CDR3 has 13 residues. The origin of this receptor is a male donor in good health. The V and J genes are TRBV12-3 or TRBV12-4 and TRBJ2-1; D remains unclear. DNA for the CDR3: TGTGCCAGCGGGGATAGTAGTTACAATGAGCAGTTCTTC. It is translated as CASGDSSYNEQFF.